This T cell receptor (beta chain) comes out of a study of T cells after yellow fever vaccination. TCRdb re-analysed the 5' RACE reads in MiXCR, keeping a single row per CDR3 protein. Of about 26,000 distinct CDR3 sequences listed, 4.5% were seen once; the top ten hold roughly 34%. Ten or more counts support this clonotype. Sample: PBMCs, either bulk or a sorted T-cell subset (CD4+, CD8+, memory, or dextramer-sorted; not recorded which), taken on the day of the yellow fever booster vaccination. The sequence came from a man aged 18 to 30 who received the YFV17D yellow fever vaccine.

CDR3: CASSLVRNTGELFF. As DNA, the CDR3 is TGTGCCAGCAGCTTGGTTAGAAACACCGGGGAGCTGTTTTTT. V is TRBV7-8 and J is TRBJ2-2; D is unclear. Germline loops: CDR1 SGHVS, CDR2 FQNEAQ. Trimming took off 3 bases at V and 2 bases at J, with 7 bases between the two ends. This CDR3 has 14 amino acids.